This T cell receptor beta chain emerged from a study of blood T cells in healthy people across ages. Then a second PCR, running roughly 6 to 12 cycles, was carried out with a sample-barcoded 5' primer and a J-beta primer mix. TCRdb used MiXCR to reprocess the 5' RACE reads, holding one entry per CDR3 protein. The sample yields just over 1 million distinct CDR3 sequences, less than 50% seen once. This clonotype was picked up a small number of times. CDR1 MNHGY and CDR2 SAAAGT come from the germline V gene. Losses at the gene ends were 0 bases for V and 6 bases for J; bases not matched to a gene: 6. This CDR3 spans 16 amino acids.

Sequencing was done on a sample of blood. V is TRBV6-8 and J is TRBJ2-3; 10 positions match TRBD2. The receptor was isolated from a woman aged 60-75 years in good health. CDR3 sequence reads: CASSYSRAGGPDTQYF. The CDR3 DNA is TGTGCCAGCAGTTACTCGAGAGCGGGAGGGCCGGATACGCAGTATTTT.